What follows are 20 T cell receptor beta chains derived from one specimen sequenced in a study of blood T cells in healthy people across ages. A second PCR, run for roughly 7 to 11 cycles, used a sample-barcoded 5' primer plus a J-beta primer mix. TCRdb passed the 5' RACE reads through MiXCR, listing each CDR3 protein once. The sample includes under 850,000 distinct CDR3 sequences, under 40% of them seen just once. The sample was blood. Receptors were obtained from a man between 18 and 29 years old in good health.

This clonotype was detected only a few times. This chain connects TRBV2 to TRBJ2-7, with TRBD1 as a possible D gene (7 bases). CDR3 size: 14 residues. The germline CDR1 and CDR2 sequences are SNHLY and FYNNEI. V shed 7 bases and J shed 3 bases, with 16 bases lying between them. CDR3 in amino acids: CASKSAGGYYEQYF. For the CDR3, the DNA is TGTGCCAGCAAATCGGCAGGGGGGTACTACGAGCAGTACTTC.

This clonotype came up many times. The rearrangement uses TRBV12-3 or TRBV12-4 and TRBJ1-2, with D perhaps matching TRBD1 (6 bases). V lost 1 base to trimming and J lost 6 bases, with 12 bases between them. The length of the CDR3 is 14 residues. The CDR3 coding sequence is TGTGCCAGCAGTTTAGTGGGGGCTCGAGATGGCTACACCTTC. Translated, it gives CASSLVGARDGYTF.

This clonotype was seen more than once but under ten times. The chain recombines TRBV4-3 with TRBJ2-3; D call uncertain. Germline V CDR1 and CDR2: LGHNA, YSLEER. The CDR3 contains 15 residues. V lost 1 base to trimming and J lost 3 bases, with 11 bases between them. The CDR3 spells CASSQVAVSTDTQYF. The CDR3 DNA sequence: TGCGCCAGCAGCCAAGTTGCGGTCTCAACAGATACGCAGTATTTT.

This clonotype was observed a handful of times. V gene TRBV15 combines with J gene TRBJ1-1; 10 nucleotides line up with TRBD1. CDR3 length: 15 residues. Germline values: CDR1 LNHNV, CDR2 YYDKDF (reference sequence). V lost 1 base, J lost 9 bases, and 8 bases stayed unmatched. The CDR3 reads CATSRADRDRGQAFF. CDR3 nucleotide sequence: TGTGCCACCAGCAGAGCCGACCGGGACAGGGGTCAAGCTTTCTTT.

The chain recombines TRBV20-1 with TRBJ1-1, with D possibly matching TRBD1 (5 bases). Trimming took 0 bases from V and 2 from J, leaving 10 bases between them. CDR3 size: 14 residues. Germline V lookup: CDR1 DFQATT, CDR2 SNEGSKA (reference sequence). The CDR3 DNA reads TGCAGTGCTAGAGAGGGTTGGGGCAACACTGAAGCTTTCTTT. Amino acid sequence: CSAREGWGNTEAFF.

Only one count was recorded for this clonotype. This may arise from a read error, as a much more abundant clone is one base away. J is TRBJ2-1 and V is TRBV18; unclear D gene. Trimming stripped 2 bases from V and 3 bases from J, with 11 bases between. The CDR3 spans 15 residues. Germline V gives CDR1 KGHSH, CDR2 LQKENI. CDR3 in DNA: TGTGCCAGCTCACCAATTCAGGTAGGCTACAATGAGCAGTTCTTC. Translated: CASSPIQVGYNEQFF.

CDR3 nucleotide sequence: TGCAGTGCTCGGAGACAGATTGACTACGAGCAGTACTTC. This sequence encodes CSARRQIDYEQYF. The gene calls are TRBV20-1 and TRBJ2-5, with TRBD1 as a possible D gene (5 bases). Matching the DNA end better, TRBJ2-7 makes the J call doubtful. This CDR3 comprises 13 residues. CDR1 and CDR2 from the germline V gene are DFQATT and SNEGSKA (reference sequence).

There are many counts of this clonotype. The chain links TRBV5-5 to TRBJ2-1; D tentatively fits TRBD1 or TRBD2 (5 bases each). Trimming cost V 4 bases and J 8 bases, with 16 bases left between them. Germline CDR1 and CDR2: SGHKS and YYEKEE (reference sequence). The CDR3 consists of 14 residues. The CDR3 sequence is CASSAPPRDHEQFF. The CDR3 region has the DNA TGTGCCAGCAGCGCCCCGCCCAGGGACCATGAGCAGTTCTTC.

The V call is TRBV7-9, the J call TRBJ2-1; weak D call: TRBD2 (6 bases). Germline V CDR1 and CDR2: SEHNR, FQNEAQ (reference sequence). Trimming removed 5 bases at V and 12 bases at J, with 20 bases between. The CDR3 length is 14 residues. The CDR3 coding sequence is TGTGCCAGCAGCCCCCCCGGAGGGGTGAGGGGGCAGTTCTTC. Protein: CASSPPGGVRGQFF.

This clonotype was counted once. The V call is TRBV7-9, the J call TRBJ2-7; D is tentatively TRBD1 or TRBD2 (6 bases each). V lost 4 bases to trimming and J lost 2 bases, with 18 bases between them. This CDR3 spans 16 amino acids. CDR1 and CDR2 (germline): SEHNR, FQNEAQ (reference sequence). The CDR3 region is CASSSTTGADPYEQYF. Written as DNA, the CDR3 is TGTGCCAGCAGCTCCACTACGGGGGCGGATCCCTACGAGCAGTACTTC. The full variable domain, with the rest looked up from reference TRBV7-9 and TRBJ2-7, is DTGVSQNPRHKITKRGQNVTFRCDPISEHNRLYWYRQTLGQGPEFLTYFQNEAQLEKSRLLSDRFSAERPKGSFSTLEIQRTEQGDSAMYLCASSSTTGADPYEQYFGPGTRLTVT.

This clonotype was seen only a few times. The chain joins TRBV11-2 to TRBJ2-3, with D possibly being TRBD1 (6 bases). CDR3 size: 16 residues. The V gene lost 3 bases and the J gene lost 0 bases, with 13 bases spanning the gap. CDR1 is SGHAT, CDR2 FQNNGV, per germline. CDR3 in amino acids: CASSFAGAPSTDTQYF. As DNA, the CDR3 is TGTGCCAGCAGCTTCGCAGGGGCCCCTAGCACAGATACGCAGTATTTT.

The V call is TRBV7-2, the J call TRBJ2-4, with D possibly matching TRBD2 (7 bases). The J call may be in error: the DNA end matches TRBJ2-5 better. The germline gives CDR1 SGHTA, CDR2 FQGNSA. The CDR3 consists of 14 residues. This CDR3 is CASSPPGGLETQYF. CDR3 DNA: TGTGCCAGCAGCCCCCCCGGGGGGCTAGAGACCCAGTACTTC.

This clonotype was picked up a small number of times. CDR3 bases: TGTGCCAGCAGTGTGTTCTCGAACACTGAAGCTTTCTTT. Protein sequence: CASSVFSNTEAFF. The chain recombines TRBV2 with TRBJ1-1, with D unresolved. Trimming removed 4 bases from V and 1 base from J, with 7 bases in between. Germline-derived CDR1 and CDR2 are SNHLY and FYNNEI. The CDR3 extends over 13 amino acids.

This clonotype appeared a few times. The chain has TRBV6-6 and TRBJ1-1; D perhaps matches TRBD1 (6 bases). Trimming took 1 base from V and 0 from J, leaving 18 bases between them. Looked up from germline, CDR1 is MNHNY and CDR2 is SVGAGI (reference sequence). The length of the CDR3 is 18 residues. The CDR3 bases are TGTGCCAGCAGTTACTGGGGGCCTCCAGGGACAATGAACACTGAAGCTTTCTTT. This encodes CASSYWGPPGTMNTEAFF.

This clonotype was detected a few times. The chain employs TRBV7-8 and TRBJ2-7; D is possibly TRBD1 or TRBD2 (5 bases each). Germline loops: CDR1 SGHVS, CDR2 FQNEAQ. Between the trimmed V and J ends, which lost 3 bases and 7 bases, there was a span of 19 bases. This CDR3 region has 15 residues. The CDR3 region has the DNA TGTGCCAGCAGCTTGAACCCCGGGACGCTAAAAGAGCAGTACTTC. Translated, it gives CASSLNPGTLKEQYF.

The V gene is TRBV12-3 or TRBV12-4, the J gene TRBJ1-5; the match to TRBD1 covers 7 bases. V dropped 4 bases and J dropped 0; count of bases not matched to a gene: 3. The CDR3 runs to 15 residues. The CDR3 DNA follows: TGTGCCAGCAGTTCGACAGGGAATAGCAATCAGCCCCAGCATTTT. It encodes CASSSTGNSNQPQHF.

The chain has TRBV5-4 and TRBJ1-2; D perhaps matches TRBD1 (5 bases). This CDR3 has 13 amino acids. The germline V gene encodes CDR1 SGHNT and CDR2 YYREEE (reference sequence). The CDR3 nucleotides are TGTACCGGCAGCGGACCGGGACCATATGGCTACACCTTC. Translating gives CTGSGPGPYGYTF.

The CDR3 nucleotides are TGTGCCAGCAGCCAAGGGTCCCAGGATGAAAAACTGTTTTTT. Translated, it gives CASSQGSQDEKLFF. This chain uses TRBV3-1 with TRBJ1-4, with D uncertain. The CDR3 totals 14 residues. Trimming removed 1 base from V and 6 bases from J, with 9 bases in between. Germline CDR1 LGHDT, CDR2 YNNKEL (reference sequence).

The rearrangement joins TRBV19 to TRBJ2-7, with 7 bases matching TRBD1. Unmatched junction bases numbered 4, after V lost 0 bases and J lost 5 bases. The CDR3 is 14 amino acids. Looked up from germline, CDR1 is LNHDA and CDR2 is SQIVND (reference sequence). CDR3 protein: CASSIENRGHEQYF. CDR3 nucleotides: TGTGCCAGTAGTATAGAAAACAGGGGACACGAGCAGTACTTC.

This clonotype was detected a few times. Possible read error: a much larger clone is one base away. The chain carries TRBV10-3 and TRBJ2-7, with a possible D match to TRBD1 (5 bases). Germline V gene data show CDR1 as ENHRY and CDR2 as SYGVKD. V was trimmed by 4 bases and J by 7 bases, leaving 14 bases between them. The CDR3 is 13 residues long. CDR3 sequence (DNA): TGTGCCATCAGTGGACAGCCCTACAATGAGCAGTACTTC. Its translation: CAISGQPYNEQYF.